This passage covers 22 T cell receptor beta chains from one sample sequenced in a study of OX40 agonist ivuxolimab in advanced cancers. Method: immunoSEQ multiplex PCR; TCRdb's copy keeps in-frame clones and lacks some. The sample has around 95,000 clones, almost 90% seen once. The source material was CD4+ or CD8+ T cells sorted from blood, sampled in a trial of the OX40 agonist ivuxolimab. The receptor set was obtained from an adult with an advanced solid tumor such as melanoma, head and neck, liver or kidney cancer.

The V call is TRBV19, the J call TRBJ2-3, with 8 bases fitting TRBD2. Trimming cost V 5 bases and J 1 base; bases outside gene matches: 20. The CDR3 length is 20 residues. Per germline, CDR1 LNHDA and CDR2 SQIVND (reference sequence). The CDR3 is CASSLQGLGGAGVGTDTQYF. The DNA for the CDR3 is TGTGCCAGTAGTCTCCAGGGACTAGGGGGTGCAGGTGTTGGCACAGATACGCAGTATTTT.

V gene TRBV5-1 combines with J gene TRBJ1-3; D uncertain. The CDR3 consists of 15 residues. Germline-derived CDR1 and CDR2 are SGHRS and YFSETQ. Trimming shortened V by 0 bases and J by 3 bases, and 10 bases separated the two germline ends. The CDR3 spells CASSLEGPFGNTIYF. The CDR3 DNA reads as TGCGCCAGCAGCTTGGAAGGGCCCTTTGGAAACACCATATATTTT.

CDR3 amino acids: CSVETGNTIYF. The CDR3 coding sequence is TGCAGCGTGGAAACTGGAAACACCATATATTTT. This chain links TRBV29-1 with TRBJ1-3; D not resolved. V shed 6 bases and J shed 2 bases, with 5 bases lying between them. The CDR3 sequence is 11 residues long. The V gene's germline CDR1 is SQVTM and CDR2 ANQGSEA.

V gene TRBV19 combines with J gene TRBJ2-7, with a possible D match to TRBD1 (6 bases). CDR1 is LNHDA, CDR2 SQIVND, per germline (reference sequence). V was cut by 4 bases and J by 3 bases, with 16 bases left in between. This CDR3 has 15 amino acids. CDR3 bases: TGTGCCAGTAGTACCACAGCAGGGGCCCGCTACGAGCAGTACTTC. Protein: CASSTTAGARYEQYF.

The chain links TRBV30 to TRBJ2-3; D unresolved. The germline V gene encodes CDR1 GTSNPN and CDR2 SVGIG (reference sequence). V shed 2 bases and J shed 0 bases, with 6 bases lying between them. The CDR3 has 13 amino acids. CDR3 protein: CAWSLGSTDTQYF. CDR3 DNA: TGTGCCTGGAGTCTAGGAAGCACAGATACGCAGTATTTT.

The gene calls are TRBV6-5 and TRBJ2-7; D ambiguous. Looked up from germline, CDR1 is MNHEY and CDR2 is SVGAGI. The CDR3 spans 11 residues. The ends were cut back, 6 bases at V and 5 bases at J, with 8 bases in the middle. Written as DNA, the CDR3 is TGTGCCAGCAGGACGCCCCACGAGCAGTACTTC. The encoded protein is CASRTPHEQYF.

V and J are TRBV6-6 and TRBJ1-2, with D uncertain. Germline V gives CDR1 MNHNY, CDR2 SVGAGI (reference sequence). The CDR3 loop spans 15 amino acids. V was trimmed by 0 bases and J by 8 bases, leaving 16 bases between them. CDR3 DNA sequence: TGTGCCAGCAGTTACTCCGTCTCCTATGGATCGGGCTACACCTTC. It codes for CASSYSVSYGSGYTF.

This chain uses TRBV30 with TRBJ1-2, with a weak D call TRBD1 (6 bases). V gave up 3 bases and J gave up 6 bases, with 11 bases separating them. Germline loops: CDR1 GTSNPN, CDR2 SVGIG (reference sequence). This CDR3 has 12 residues. CDR3 nucleotide sequence: TGTGCCTGGAGCTGGACAGTTGATGGCTACACCTTC. This encodes CAWSWTVDGYTF.

The chain has TRBV27 and TRBJ1-3, with D unclear. The CDR3 contains 13 residues. Per the germline V gene, CDR1 is MNHEY and CDR2 is SMNVEV (reference sequence). V dropped 0 bases and J dropped 9 bases, with 9 bases sitting between them. The CDR3 spells CASSLSGSGTIYF. The CDR3 nucleotides read TGTGCCAGCAGTTTATCGGGCTCAGGCACCATATATTTT.

This clone was seen a few times. The chain carries TRBV5-4 and TRBJ2-7, with 7 bases fitting TRBD1. The V and J ends lost 4 bases and 1 base, in that order; junction bases with no gene match: 8. CDR1 is SGHNT, CDR2 YYREEE, per germline (reference sequence). CDR3 length: 15 amino acids. The CDR3 nucleotides read TGTGCCAGCAGCCGCCGGGACAGAGGATCCTACGAGCAGTACTTC. This sequence encodes CASSRRDRGSYEQYF. Full variable domain (rest looked up from reference TRBV5-4 and TRBJ2-7): ETGVTQSPTHLIKTRGQQVTLRCSSQSGHNTVSWYQQALGQGPQFIFQYYREEENGRGNFPPRFSGLQFPNYSSELNVNALELDDSALYLCASSRRDRGSYEQYFGPGTRLTVT.

The chain couples TRBV5-5 to TRBJ1-5, with D perhaps matching TRBD1 (6 bases). The ends were cut back, 0 bases at V and 5 bases at J, with 12 bases in the middle. Germline lookup yields CDR1 SGHKS and CDR2 YYEKEE (reference sequence). The CDR3 is 15 residues long. CDR3 region: CASSLAGERDQPQHF. The CDR3 nucleotides read TGTGCCAGCAGCTTGGCAGGGGAGAGAGATCAGCCCCAGCATTTT.

The genes are TRBV7-6 and TRBJ2-5; 7 nucleotides agree with TRBD1. This CDR3 spans 17 amino acids. Trimming took 4 bases from V and 3 from J; bases not matched to a gene: 14. CDR1 is SGHVS and CDR2 is FNYEAQ in the germline V gene. CDR3 residues: CASSSRPGDREKETQYF. The CDR3 nucleotides read TGTGCCAGCAGCTCCCGACCAGGTGACAGGGAGAAAGAGACCCAGTACTTC.

V usage is TRBV4-1 and J usage is TRBJ2-7; D gene ambiguous. CDR3 length: 14 amino acids. V lost 2 bases and J lost 2, with 10 bases in between. Germline CDR1 reads MGHRA; CDR2 reads YSYEKL. The CDR3 DNA follows: TGCGCCAGCAGCCAACCGGGTGTACCCTACGAGCAGTACTTC. Residues: CASSQPGVPYEQYF.

The rearrangement joins TRBV7-7 to TRBJ2-7; D possibly matches TRBD1 or TRBD2 (7 bases each). CDR1 and CDR2 from the germline V gene are SSHAT and FNYEAQ (reference sequence). Trimming cost V 5 bases and J 7 bases, with 21 bases left between them. This CDR3 has 15 residues. The DNA of the CDR3 is TGTGCCAGCAGCAACGGACAGGCAGCGGGGAATGAGCAGTACTTC. Encoded protein: CASSNGQAAGNEQYF.

The chain is built from TRBV5-1 and TRBJ2-1, with D possibly called TRBD1 or TRBD2 (6 bases each). The V and J ends lost 5 bases and 4 bases respectively, with 16 bases between them. Germline CDR1 is SGHRS and CDR2 is YFSETQ. The length of the CDR3 is 15 residues. CDR3 amino acids: CASRFEGGGYNEQFF. The DNA for the CDR3 is TGCGCCAGCAGATTCGAGGGGGGCGGGTACAATGAGCAGTTCTTC.

This clone was seen a single time. This sequence joins TRBV5-1 and TRBJ2-7; 11 nucleotides agree with TRBD1. Germline CDR1 and CDR2: SGHRS and YFSETQ. The CDR3 has 16 residues. The V gene end was trimmed by 4 bases and the J gene end by 3 bases; junction bases not matched to a gene: 9. CDR3 bases: TGCGCCAGCAGCGTAACCCCGGGACAGGGGGGCTACGAGCAGTACTTC. Translated: CASSVTPGQGGYEQYF.

This clone appeared once. The chain employs TRBV5-1 and TRBJ2-5, with D tentatively TRBD1 (6 bases). Trimming took off 0 bases at V and 2 bases at J, with 8 bases between the two ends. Germline lookup yields CDR1 SGHRS and CDR2 YFSETQ. This CDR3 is built from 14 residues. In nucleotides, the CDR3 is TGCGCCAGCAGCTTGGACAGGGTACAAGAGACCCAGTACTTC. Translation: CASSLDRVQETQYF.

The rearrangement links TRBV6-6 to TRBJ2-1, with D maybe TRBD2 (5 bases). The V gene's germline CDR1 is MNHNY and CDR2 SVGAGI (reference sequence). Deletions cut 5 bases from V and 1 base from J, with 15 bases between. This CDR3 spans 16 amino acids. Here the CDR3 DNA reads TGTGCCAGCAGTAGACCCGCCGGAGGTTCCTACAATGAGCAGTTCTTC. It encodes CASSRPAGGSYNEQFF.

The V call is TRBV5-1, the J call TRBJ1-5; D is unresolved. CDR3 size: 15 residues. Trimming shortened V by 1 base and J by 1 base, and 9 bases separated the two germline ends. The V gene's germline CDR1 is SGHRS and CDR2 YFSETQ. The chain's CDR3 is CASSLFAGSNQPQHF. Here the CDR3 DNA reads TGCGCCAGCAGCTTGTTCGCCGGAAGCAATCAGCCCCAGCATTTT.

There are a few counts of this clone. The rearrangement uses TRBV19 and TRBJ1-5, with no clear D. This CDR3 has 13 amino acids. V lost 1 base and J lost 5, with 6 bases in between. The germline CDR1 and CDR2 sequences are LNHDA and SQIVND (reference sequence). CDR3 protein: CASSIGGDQPQHF. In nucleotides, the CDR3 is TGTGCCAGTAGTATAGGTGGGGATCAGCCCCAGCATTTT.

The chain has TRBV7-3 and TRBJ1-5, with a tentative D call TRBD1 (5 bases). The germline gives CDR1 SGHTA, CDR2 FQGTGA. Trimming took off 5 bases at V and 5 bases at J, with 19 bases between the two ends. The CDR3 length is 16 residues. CDR3 region: CASSQGREPLDQPQHF. The CDR3 bases are TGTGCCAGCAGCCAGGGTCGGGAACCCCTCGATCAGCCCCAGCATTTT.

The chain recombines TRBV28 with TRBJ1-5; D unresolved. V shed 5 bases and J shed 7 bases, with 6 bases lying between them. Germline lookup yields CDR1 MDHEN and CDR2 SYDVKM. The CDR3 has 11 residues. CDR3 nucleotide sequence: TGTGCCAGCAGTAGGGAACAGCCCCAGCATTTT. Translation: CASSREQPQHF.